This TCR beta chain was observed in a study of technical replicates of blood from four donors. Measured with immunoSEQ multiplex PCR; TCRdb has only the in-frame clones, and not every one. The data show 70,000 to 95,000 clones, 97% seen once. The specimen was T cells isolated from PBMCs. This TCR was recovered from a human donor in good health.

CDR3 sequence: CSVVRSSGNTIYF. The DNA of the CDR3 is TGCAGCGTTGTTAGGAGCTCTGGAAACACCATATATTTT. The chain carries TRBV29-1 and TRBJ1-3; D gene uncertain. The germline CDR1 and CDR2 sequences are SQVTM and ANQGSEA. The germline V and J ends were trimmed by 4 bases and 0 bases, with 7 bases remaining between them. This CDR3 is built from 13 residues.